This TCR beta chain appears in the sequencing data of a study of regulatory T cells in long-lasting Graves disease. Study-wide points: Persistent-disease Graves' patients showed less TCR diversity than new cases.

Sample time point: persistent/refractory GD, antithyroid drugs over 5 years with positive TRAb. Scientists built the TCR library using RNA that was extracted from PBMCs. In its sample, this clonotype was seen a few times. No antigen is known for it. Sequencing libraries for TCR beta were prepared with iRepertoire HTBI primers and Arm-PCR of CDR3 regions. Via MiXCR, TCRdb re-called the multiplex PCR reads, giving one row per CDR3 protein. The sample contains hundreds of thousands of distinct CDR3 sequences, roughly 20% of which appear only once. Germline V gives CDR1 SGHTA, CDR2 FQGNSA. Trimming removed 7 bases from V and 5 bases from J; junction bases left unmatched: 8. The CDR3 is 15 amino acids.

The chain links TRBV7-2 to TRBJ2-7; 13 bases match TRBD2. This specimen was peripheral blood mononuclear cells (PBMCs), taken when the disease was refractory, from a patient treated with antithyroid drugs. This TCR was sampled from a female donor with Graves disease. The CDR3 DNA follows: TGTGCCAGCACCCCCCCGGGACTAGCGGGAAACGAGCAGTACTTC. Its translation: CASTPPGLAGNEQYF.